The T cell receptor beta chain described here comes from a study of T-cell reconstitution after alpha-beta-depleted transplantation in children. Germline values: CDR1 SGHKS, CDR2 YYEKEE (reference sequence). V lost 4 bases and J 4 bases, leaving 15 bases between the germline ends. This CDR3 is built from 15 residues. Using unique molecular identifiers, the investigators prepared the TCRbeta library. A single record per CDR3 protein comes from TCRdb applying MiXCR to the PCR reads. The data hold around 200,000 distinct CDR3 sequences, with approximately 6.8% observed a single time. J is TRBJ2-1 and V is TRBV5-5; D is ambiguous. Sequencing used PBMCs from the stem cell graft donor, obtained from the stem cell graft. The sequence derives from a human donor who donated a stem cell graft to a child with Wiskott-Aldrich syndrome. The CDR3 spells CASSLDGHPYNEQFF. DNA of the CDR3: TGTGCCAGCAGCCTGGACGGGCACCCATACAATGAGCAGTTCTTC. The full variable domain, rest sourced from reference TRBV5-5 and TRBJ2-1, is DAGVTQSPTHLIKTRGQQVTLRCSPISGHKSVSWYQQVLGQGPQFIFQYYEKEERGRGNFPDRFSARQFPNYSSELNVNALLLGDSALYLCASSLDGHPYNEQFFGPGTRLTVL.